This T cell receptor (beta chain) stems from a study of CD8 T cells in Susac syndrome. Study results and limitations: It was acknowledged in the study that the number of individuals who were included in its TCR sequencing and HLA analysis was relatively small.

Sequencing of TCR beta was performed on blood CD8+ T cells and on blood CD4+ T cells. The multiple sclerosis control group was made up of treatment-naive patients with stable or active relapsing-remitting disease. The RNA input was about 0.5 to 1 ug, and it was reverse transcribed with random hexamers. Amplification of TCR beta CDR3 spanned 54 Vbeta and 13 Jbeta via immunoSEQ multiplex PCR. TCRdb redid the calling of the immunoSEQ multiplex PCR reads with MiXCR, one entry per CDR3 protein. Among about 430,000 distinct CDR3 sequences listed, about 85% were seen once. V lost 3 bases and J 6 bases, leaving 8 bases between the germline ends. Germline-derived CDR1 and CDR2 are SNHLY and FYNNEI. This CDR3 is built from 13 residues. As for this clonotype: The target antigen is unknown.

The sequence came from a human donor with multiple sclerosis. The sample was CD8+ T cells from PBMCs. The V gene is TRBV2, the J gene TRBJ2-2; no definite D call. The CDR3 reads CASSDWESGELFF. For the CDR3, the DNA is TGTGCCAGCAGTGATTGGGAATCCGGGGAGCTGTTTTTT.